Included here is one T cell receptor (beta chain) sequence, with context. Its antigen remains undetermined. No base quality values were provided; no much bigger clone lies one nucleotide off. TCRbeta CDR3 regions were amplified from genomic DNA by means of the immunoSEQ Assay, a bias-controlled multiplex PCR. Per the source publication's procedure: The number of nucleated cells in each sample was estimated from the amplification of reference gene primers within the assay. To quantify the absolute abundance of each unique TCRbeta CDR3 rearrangement, sequence reads were collapsed and filtered. For each sample, productive Simpson clonality was calculated by taking the square root of Simpson's diversity index across productive rearrangements. TCRdb provides this immuneACCESS table in a form limited to in-frame rearrangements. Some clones are lacking; in checked studies, under half of them reflect an unresolved V gene, and why the rest are absent is not known. The DNA was the basis for D and trimming; V, J and clone size are from that table. The sample has just over 30,000 clones on record, roughly 90% of them singletons. More than 0.45% of the sample goes to the ten largest clones.

Collaborating institutions collected whole blood in K2EDTA tubes following their own protocols. For TCRbeta analysis, collaborator samples were shipped as frozen whole blood, as isolated PBMCs, or as DNA extracted from either sample type. This entry is derived from a study of blood T cell repertoires in COVID-19 (dated by TCRdb to about 2020). Background for the entire study: Collaborator samples came from the United States, Italy and Spain and covered acute and convalescent phases of COVID-19. The repertoires were made available in a free public database intended to serve as a resource for research on the immune response to SARS-CoV-2. Where available, HLA class I and class II types were obtained from metadata supplied by the sample provider rather than from assay-based typing. The dataset comprised deeply sampled blood TCRbeta repertoires from subjects exposed to, actively infected with, or recovered from COVID-19. The prospective study material was composed of cDNA or gDNA derived from T cells, B-cell-depleted T cells, or PBMCs. Samples came from the ongoing ImmuneRACE study (first 160 participants) plus 1,254 subjects from 6 global collaborators. The sample metadata nearly always contained a de-identified subject ID, COVID-19 status, age in years and sex. What the study reported, not specific to this receptor: The amount of clinical and demographic metadata varied by source and participant and was provided uncurated.

V ends up 5 bases short and J 1 base short, with an unmatched junction base count of 10. Inclusive of the bounding cysteine and phenylalanine, the CDR3 is 17 residues long. Only the CDR3 DNA is retained, 51 bases long and in frame from the first base. CDR1 and CDR2 were assigned from the germline V gene as LGHNT and FRNRAP. The TCR originated in a woman aged 40-49 years with active or convalescent COVID-19. The sequence is built from TRBV12-5 and TRBJ1-5, and TRBD1 aligns with 8 junction nucleotides. The specimen sequenced was peripheral blood. The nucleotide sequence is given as TGTGCTAGTGGTCCTGGACAGGGAACCTGGAGCAATCAGCCCCAGCATTTT. Its amino acids are CASGPGQGTWSNQPQHF.